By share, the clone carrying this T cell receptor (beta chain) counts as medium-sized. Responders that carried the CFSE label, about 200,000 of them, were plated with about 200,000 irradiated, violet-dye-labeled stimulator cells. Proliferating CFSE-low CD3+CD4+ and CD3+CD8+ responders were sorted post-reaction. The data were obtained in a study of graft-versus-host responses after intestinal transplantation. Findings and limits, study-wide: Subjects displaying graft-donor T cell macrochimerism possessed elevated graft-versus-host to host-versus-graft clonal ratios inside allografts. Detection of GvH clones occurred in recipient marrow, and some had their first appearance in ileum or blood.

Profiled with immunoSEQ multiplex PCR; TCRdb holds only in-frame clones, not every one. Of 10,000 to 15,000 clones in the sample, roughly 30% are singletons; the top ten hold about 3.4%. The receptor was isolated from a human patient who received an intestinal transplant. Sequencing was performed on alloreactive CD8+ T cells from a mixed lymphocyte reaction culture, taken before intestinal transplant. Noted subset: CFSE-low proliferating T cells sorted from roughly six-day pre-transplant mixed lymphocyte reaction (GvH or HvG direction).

CDR3 sequence: CASSWGTLNTEAFF. As DNA, the CDR3 is TGTGCCAGTAGTTGGGGGACGTTGAACACTGAAGCTTTCTTT. This sequence joins TRBV19 and TRBJ1-1, with TRBD1 as a possible D gene (5 bases). The V end was cut by 5 bases, the J end by 0 bases, with 10 bases between. CDR3 length equals 14 residues. Germline CDR1 is LNHDA and CDR2 is SQIVND (reference sequence).